This TCR beta chain was recorded in a study of Graves' ophthalmopathy and Graves' hyperthyroidism. Across the whole study: Hyperthyroidism was classified as stable if no ophthalmopathy occurred within 18 months of follow-up. Study observations and caveats: As the model predicted ophthalmopathy progression, it achieved a sensitivity of just over 70% and a specificity of more than 72%. Blood shared most expanded thyroid clonotypes above 0.001 frequency.

Using RNA transcripts, the TCR beta CDR3 regions were amplified. RT-PCR was first run with HTBI primers, then multiplex PCR in a second round. One entry per CDR3 protein results from TCRdb running MiXCR on the multiplex PCR reads. This sample has 450,000 to 600,000 distinct CDR3 sequences, with under 40% found just once. Comment on this clonotype: As yet, its antigen is unknown.

This CDR3 is built from 12 residues. CDR1 and CDR2 (germline): SNHLY, FYNNEI. V dropped 5 bases and J dropped 7; count of bases not matched to a gene: 3. People with hyperthyroidism were aged 18 to 65 and newly diagnosed, under 2 months' duration. Source material: peripheral blood or thyroid tissue (not recorded which). The origin of this receptor is an adult man with Graves' hyperthyroidism. V and J are TRBV2 and TRBJ1-2, with 8 bases aligning to TRBD1. CDR3 sequence: CASSWQGAGYTF. In DNA, the CDR3 is TGTGCCAGCAGTTGGCAGGGGGCTGGCTACACCTTC. Variable domain in full (rest from reference TRBV2 and TRBJ1-2): EPEVTQTPSHQVTQMGQEVILRCVPISNHLYFYWYRQILGQKVEFLVSFYNNEISEKSEIFDDQFSVERPDGSNFTLKIRSTKLEDSAMYFCASSWQGAGYTFGSGTRLTVV.